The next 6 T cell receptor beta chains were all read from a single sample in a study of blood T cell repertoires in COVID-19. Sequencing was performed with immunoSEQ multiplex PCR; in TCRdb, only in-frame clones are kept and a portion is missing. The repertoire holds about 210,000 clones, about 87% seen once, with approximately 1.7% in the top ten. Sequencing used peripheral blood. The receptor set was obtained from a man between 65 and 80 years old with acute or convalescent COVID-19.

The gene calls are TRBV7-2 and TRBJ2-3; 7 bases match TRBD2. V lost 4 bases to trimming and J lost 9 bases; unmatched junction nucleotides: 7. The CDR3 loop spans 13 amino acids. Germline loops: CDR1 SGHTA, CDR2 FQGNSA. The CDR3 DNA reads TGTGCCAGCAGCTCCTTGCCCGGGGGGACGCAGTATTTT. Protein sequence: CASSSLPGGTQYF.

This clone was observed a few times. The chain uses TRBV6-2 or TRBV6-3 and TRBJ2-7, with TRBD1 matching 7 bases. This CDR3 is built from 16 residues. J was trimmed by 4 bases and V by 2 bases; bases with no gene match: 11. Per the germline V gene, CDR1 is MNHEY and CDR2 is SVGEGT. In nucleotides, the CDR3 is TGTGCCAGCAGTTACCCCTCAGGGACAGATGGATACGAGCAGTACTTC. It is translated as CASSYPSGTDGYEQYF.

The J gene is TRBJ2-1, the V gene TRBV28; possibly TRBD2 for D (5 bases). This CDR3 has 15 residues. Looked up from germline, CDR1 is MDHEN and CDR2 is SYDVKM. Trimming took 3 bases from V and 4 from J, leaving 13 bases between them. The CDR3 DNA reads TGTGCCAGCAGTTTGAGGCCTTCGGGATACAATGAGCAGTTCTTC. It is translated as CASSLRPSGYNEQFF.

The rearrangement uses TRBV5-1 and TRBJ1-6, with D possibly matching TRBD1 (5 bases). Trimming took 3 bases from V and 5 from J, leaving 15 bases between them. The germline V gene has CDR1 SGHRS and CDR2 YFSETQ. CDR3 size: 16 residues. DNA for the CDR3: TGCGCCAGCAGCTATCGCGCCGGGGGAAATAATTCACCCCTCCACTTT. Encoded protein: CASSYRAGGNNSPLHF.

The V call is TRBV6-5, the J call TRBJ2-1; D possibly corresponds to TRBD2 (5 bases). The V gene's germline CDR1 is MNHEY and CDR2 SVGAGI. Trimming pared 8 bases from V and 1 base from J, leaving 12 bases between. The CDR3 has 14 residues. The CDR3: CASGVRESYNEQFF. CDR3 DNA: TGTGCCAGCGGAGTGAGGGAGTCCTACAATGAGCAGTTCTTC.

In DNA form, the CDR3 reads TGTGCCAGCAGTGAATACGGGACAGGGCGCTCCTACGAGCAGTACTTC. Translation: CASSEYGTGRSYEQYF. The rearrangement uses TRBV6-1 and TRBJ2-7; 9 nucleotides agree with TRBD1. Germline trimming cut 2 bases from V and 0 bases from J; bases unmatched to any gene: 5. This CDR3 contains 16 residues. Germline lookup yields CDR1 MNHNS and CDR2 SASEGT.